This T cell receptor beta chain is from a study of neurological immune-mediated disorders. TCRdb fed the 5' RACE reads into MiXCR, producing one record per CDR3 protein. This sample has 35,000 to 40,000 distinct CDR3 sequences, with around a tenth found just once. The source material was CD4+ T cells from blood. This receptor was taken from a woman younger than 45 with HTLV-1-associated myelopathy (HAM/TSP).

This CDR3 reads CASSLILGAGTEAFF. CDR3 DNA: TGTGCCAGCAGCTTAATTCTGGGGGCGGGCACTGAAGCTTTCTTT. The V call is TRBV7-3, the J call TRBJ1-1; D is perhaps TRBD1 (6 bases). CDR3 length: 15 amino acids. CDR1 is SGHTA and CDR2 is FQGTGA in the germline V gene. Trimming stripped 1 base from V and 4 bases from J, with 13 bases between.